These 3 T cell receptor beta chains share one sample of origin, sequenced in a study of blood T cells in healthy people across ages. The authors ran a second PCR of 7 to 11 cycles using a sample-barcoded 5' primer and a J-beta primer mix. TCRdb reanalysed the 5' RACE reads using MiXCR and keeps one entry per CDR3 protein. The sample lists a few hundred thousand distinct CDR3 sequences; roughly 29% were seen once. The specimen was blood. The receptors were gathered from a woman between 65 and 79 years old in good health.

V and J are TRBV4-3 and TRBJ2-4, with a possible D match to TRBD1 (5 bases). The V gene's germline CDR1 is LGHNA and CDR2 YSLEER. V lost 1 base, J lost 1 base, and 11 bases lay in between. CDR3 length: 16 residues. The CDR3 loop reads CASSQGTFGAKNIQYF. CDR3 nucleotides: TGCGCCAGCAGCCAAGGGACATTCGGCGCCAAAAACATTCAGTACTTC.

The sample holds a few counts of this clonotype. CDR3 DNA: TGCAGTGCTTCTCAGGGTATACAGGATGAAAAACTGTTTTTT. It codes for CSASQGIQDEKLFF. The V call is TRBV20-1, the J call TRBJ1-4, with D perhaps TRBD1 (5 bases). Germline V CDR1 and CDR2: DFQATT, SNEGSKA (reference sequence). The V gene lost 5 bases and the J gene lost 6 bases, with 16 bases spanning the gap. This CDR3 has 14 residues.

In its sample, this clonotype was seen a few times. J is TRBJ1-4 and V is TRBV20-1; TRBD1 agrees at 11 bases. Trimming cost V 6 bases and J 11 bases; bases outside gene matches: 8. Per the germline V gene, CDR1 is DFQATT and CDR2 is SNEGSKA (reference sequence). The CDR3 spans 13 residues. The CDR3 reads CSAFGQGAMKLFF. As DNA, the CDR3 is TGCAGTGCCTTCGGACAGGGGGCGATGAAACTGTTTTTT.